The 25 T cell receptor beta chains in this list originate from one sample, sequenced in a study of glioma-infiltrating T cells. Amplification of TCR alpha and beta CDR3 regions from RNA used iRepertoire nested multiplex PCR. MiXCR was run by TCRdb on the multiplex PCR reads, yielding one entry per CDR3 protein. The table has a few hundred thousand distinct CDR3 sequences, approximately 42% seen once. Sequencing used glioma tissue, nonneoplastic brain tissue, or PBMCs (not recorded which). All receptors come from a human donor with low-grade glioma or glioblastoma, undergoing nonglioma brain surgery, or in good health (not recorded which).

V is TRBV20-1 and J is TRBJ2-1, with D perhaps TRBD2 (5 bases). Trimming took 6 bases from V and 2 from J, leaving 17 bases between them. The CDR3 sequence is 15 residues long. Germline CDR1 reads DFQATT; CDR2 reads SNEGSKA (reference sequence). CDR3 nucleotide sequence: TGCAGTGCCCCGAGCGGAATCAACACCTACAATGAGCAGTTCTTC. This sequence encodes CSAPSGINTYNEQFF.

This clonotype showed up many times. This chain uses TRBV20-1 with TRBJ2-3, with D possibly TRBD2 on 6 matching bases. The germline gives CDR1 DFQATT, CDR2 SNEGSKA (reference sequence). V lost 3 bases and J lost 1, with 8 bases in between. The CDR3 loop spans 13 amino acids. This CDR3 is CSARPSGTDTQYF. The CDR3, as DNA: TGCAGTGCTAGGCCTAGCGGCACAGATACGCAGTATTTT.

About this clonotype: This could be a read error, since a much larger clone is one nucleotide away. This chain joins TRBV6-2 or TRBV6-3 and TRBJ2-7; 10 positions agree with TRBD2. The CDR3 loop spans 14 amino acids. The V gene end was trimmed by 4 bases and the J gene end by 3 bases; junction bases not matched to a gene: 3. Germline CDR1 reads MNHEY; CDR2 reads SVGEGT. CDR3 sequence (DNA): TGTGCCAGCAGTTCTCTAGCGGGAGTCTACGAGCAGTACTTC. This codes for CASSSLAGVYEQYF.

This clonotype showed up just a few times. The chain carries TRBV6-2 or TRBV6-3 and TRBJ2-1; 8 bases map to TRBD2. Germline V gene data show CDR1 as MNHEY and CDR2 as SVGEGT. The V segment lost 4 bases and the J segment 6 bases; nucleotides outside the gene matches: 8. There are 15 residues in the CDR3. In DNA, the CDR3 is TGTGCCAGCAGTTGGGGAGCGGGAGTTTCCAATGAGCAGTTCTTC. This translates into CASSWGAGVSNEQFF.

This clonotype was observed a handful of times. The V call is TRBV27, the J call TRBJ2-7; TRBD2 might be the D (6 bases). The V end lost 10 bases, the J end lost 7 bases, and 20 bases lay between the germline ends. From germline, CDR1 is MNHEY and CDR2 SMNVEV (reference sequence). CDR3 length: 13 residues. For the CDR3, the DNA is TGTGCCAATAACGGGGGATCCCACAAGGAGCAGTACTTC. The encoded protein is CANNGGSHKEQYF.

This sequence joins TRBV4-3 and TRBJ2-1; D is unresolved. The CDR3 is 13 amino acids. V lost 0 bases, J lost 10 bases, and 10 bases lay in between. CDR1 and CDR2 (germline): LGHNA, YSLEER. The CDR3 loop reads CASSQDRAVEQFF. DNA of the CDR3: TGCGCCAGCAGCCAAGATCGGGCAGTGGAGCAGTTCTTC.

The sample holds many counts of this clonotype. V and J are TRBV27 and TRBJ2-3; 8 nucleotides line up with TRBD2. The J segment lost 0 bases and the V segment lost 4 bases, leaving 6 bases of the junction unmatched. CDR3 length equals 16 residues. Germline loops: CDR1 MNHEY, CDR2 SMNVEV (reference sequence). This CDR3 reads CASSSQLAASTDTQYF. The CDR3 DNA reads TGTGCCAGCAGTTCGCAACTAGCGGCTAGCACAGATACGCAGTATTTT.

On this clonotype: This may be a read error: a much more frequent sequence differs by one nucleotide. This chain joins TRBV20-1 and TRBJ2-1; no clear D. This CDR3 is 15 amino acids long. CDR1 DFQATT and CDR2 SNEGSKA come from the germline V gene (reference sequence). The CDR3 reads CSARRFAQAYSEQFF. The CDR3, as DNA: TGCAGTGCTAGGCGATTCGCGCAGGCCTACAGTGAGCAGTTCTTC.

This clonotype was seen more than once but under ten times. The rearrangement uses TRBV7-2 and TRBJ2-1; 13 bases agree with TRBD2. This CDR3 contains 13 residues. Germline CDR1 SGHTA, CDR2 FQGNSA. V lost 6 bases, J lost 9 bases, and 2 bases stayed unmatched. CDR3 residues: CASRRTSGGEQFF. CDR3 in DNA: TGTGCCAGCAGACGGACTAGCGGGGGTGAGCAGTTCTTC.

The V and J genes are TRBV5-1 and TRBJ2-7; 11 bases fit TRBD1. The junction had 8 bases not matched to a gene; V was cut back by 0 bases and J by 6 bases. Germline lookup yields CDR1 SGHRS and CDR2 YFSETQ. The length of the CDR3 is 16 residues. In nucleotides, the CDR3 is TGCGCCAGCAGCTTGGTTGGCGGACAGGGGGCCGGCGAGCAGTACTTC. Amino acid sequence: CASSLVGGQGAGEQYF. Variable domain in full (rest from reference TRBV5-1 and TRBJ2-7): KAGVTQTPRYLIKTRGQQVTLSCSPISGHRSVSWYQQTPGQGLQFLFEYFSETQRNKGNFPGRFSGRQFSNSRSEMNVSTLELGDSALYLCASSLVGGQGAGEQYFGPGTRLTVT.

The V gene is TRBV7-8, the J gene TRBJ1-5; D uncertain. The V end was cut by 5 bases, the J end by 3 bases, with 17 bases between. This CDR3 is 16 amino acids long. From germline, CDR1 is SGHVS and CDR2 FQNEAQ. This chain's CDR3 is CASSTWGDPDNQPQHF. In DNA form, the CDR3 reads TGTGCCAGCAGCACTTGGGGAGATCCTGACAATCAGCCCCAGCATTTT.

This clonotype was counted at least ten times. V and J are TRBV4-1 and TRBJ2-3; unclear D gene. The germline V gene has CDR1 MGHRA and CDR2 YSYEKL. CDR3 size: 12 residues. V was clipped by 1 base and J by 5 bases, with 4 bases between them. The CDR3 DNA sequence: TGCGCCAGCAGCCAAGTGGTAGATACGCAGTATTTT. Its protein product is CASSQVVDTQYF.

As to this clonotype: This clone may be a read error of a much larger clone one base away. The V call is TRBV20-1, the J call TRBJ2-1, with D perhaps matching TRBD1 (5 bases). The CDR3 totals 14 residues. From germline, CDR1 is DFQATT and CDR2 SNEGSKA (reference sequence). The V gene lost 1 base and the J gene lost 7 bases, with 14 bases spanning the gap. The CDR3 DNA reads TGCAGTGCTAGAGGGGGCCTGGTTGGGAATGAGCAGTTCTTC. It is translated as CSARGGLVGNEQFF.

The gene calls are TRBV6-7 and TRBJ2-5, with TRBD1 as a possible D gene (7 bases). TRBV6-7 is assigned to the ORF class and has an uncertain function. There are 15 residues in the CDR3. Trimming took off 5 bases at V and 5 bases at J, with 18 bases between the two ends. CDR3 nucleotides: TGTGCCAGCAGTCGGTTGGAGGGGGCACGGGAGACCCAGTACTTC. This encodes CASSRLEGARETQYF.

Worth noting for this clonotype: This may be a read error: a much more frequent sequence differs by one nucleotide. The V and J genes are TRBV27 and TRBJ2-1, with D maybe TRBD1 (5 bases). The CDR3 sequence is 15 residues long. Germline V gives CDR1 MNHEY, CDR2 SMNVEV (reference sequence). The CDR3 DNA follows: TGTCCCAGCAGTTCCCAGGGTAACAGTTACAATGAGCAGTTCTTC. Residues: CPSSSQGNSYNEQFF.

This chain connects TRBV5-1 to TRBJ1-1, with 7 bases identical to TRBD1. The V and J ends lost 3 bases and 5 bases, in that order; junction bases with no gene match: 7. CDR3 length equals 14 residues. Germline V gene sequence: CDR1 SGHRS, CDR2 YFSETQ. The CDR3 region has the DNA TGCGCCAGCAGCTCGACAGGGAGGGATACTGAAGCTTTCTTT. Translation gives CASSSTGRDTEAFF. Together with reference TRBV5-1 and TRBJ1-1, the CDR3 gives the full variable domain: KAGVTQTPRYLIKTRGQQVTLSCSPISGHRSVSWYQQTPGQGLQFLFEYFSETQRNKGNFPGRFSGRQFSNSRSEMNVSTLELGDSALYLCASSSTGRDTEAFFGQGTRLTVV.

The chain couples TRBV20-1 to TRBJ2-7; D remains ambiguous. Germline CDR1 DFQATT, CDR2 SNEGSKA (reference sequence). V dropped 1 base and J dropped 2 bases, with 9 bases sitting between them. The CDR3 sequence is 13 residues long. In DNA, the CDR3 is TGCAGTGCTAGAGTCCCAGGCGCCTACGAGCAGTACTTC. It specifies CSARVPGAYEQYF.

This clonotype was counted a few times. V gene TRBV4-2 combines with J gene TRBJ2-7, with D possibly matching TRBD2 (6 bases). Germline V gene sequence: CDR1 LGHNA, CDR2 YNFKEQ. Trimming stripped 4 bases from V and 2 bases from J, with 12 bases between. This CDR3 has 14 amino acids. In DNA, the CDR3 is TGTGCCAGCAGCCTCCCCGGGAGTCCCTACGAGCAGTACTTC. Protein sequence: CASSLPGSPYEQYF.

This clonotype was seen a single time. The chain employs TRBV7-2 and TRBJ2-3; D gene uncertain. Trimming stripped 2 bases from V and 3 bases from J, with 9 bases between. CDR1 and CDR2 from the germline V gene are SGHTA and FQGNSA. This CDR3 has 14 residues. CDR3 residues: CASSLIVDTDTQYF. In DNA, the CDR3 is TGTGCCAGCAGCTTAATCGTAGATACAGATACGCAGTATTTT.

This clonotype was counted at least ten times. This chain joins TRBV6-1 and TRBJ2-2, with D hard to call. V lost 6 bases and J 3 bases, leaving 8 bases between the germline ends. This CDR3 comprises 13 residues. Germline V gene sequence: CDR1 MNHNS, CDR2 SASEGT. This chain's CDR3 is CASSIYDTGELFF. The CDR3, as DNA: TGTGCCAGCAGCATCTATGACACCGGGGAGCTGTTTTTT.

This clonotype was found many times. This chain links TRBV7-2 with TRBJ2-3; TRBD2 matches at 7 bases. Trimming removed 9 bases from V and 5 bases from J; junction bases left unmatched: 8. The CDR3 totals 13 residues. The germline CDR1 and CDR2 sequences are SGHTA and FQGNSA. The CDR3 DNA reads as TGTGCCAGTAAAAGCGGGATGTTAGATACGCAGTATTTT. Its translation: CASKSGMLDTQYF.

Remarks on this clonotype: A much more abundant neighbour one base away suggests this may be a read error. CDR3 in DNA: TGTGCCAGCAGTTGCTTTCAGGGGGAACAGCCCCAGCATTTT. As protein: CASSCFQGEQPQHF. This chain links TRBV6-5 with TRBJ1-5; 7 nucleotides match TRBD1. Trimming cost V 4 bases and J 7 bases; bases outside gene matches: 7. Germline CDR1 and CDR2: MNHEY and SVGAGI. This CDR3 is built from 14 residues.

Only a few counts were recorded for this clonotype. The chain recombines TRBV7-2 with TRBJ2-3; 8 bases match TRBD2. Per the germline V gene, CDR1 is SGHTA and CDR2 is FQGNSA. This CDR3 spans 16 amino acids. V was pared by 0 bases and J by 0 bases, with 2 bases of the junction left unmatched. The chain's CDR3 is CASSLASGGSTDTQYF. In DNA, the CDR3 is TGTGCCAGCAGCTTAGCGAGCGGGGGAAGCACAGATACGCAGTATTTT. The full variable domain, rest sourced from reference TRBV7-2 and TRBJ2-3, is GAGVSQSPSNKVTEKGKDVELRCDPISGHTALYWYRQSLGQGLEFLIYFQGNSAPDKSGLPSDRFSAERTGGSVSTLTIQRTQQEDSAVYLCASSLASGGSTDTQYFGPGTRLTVL.

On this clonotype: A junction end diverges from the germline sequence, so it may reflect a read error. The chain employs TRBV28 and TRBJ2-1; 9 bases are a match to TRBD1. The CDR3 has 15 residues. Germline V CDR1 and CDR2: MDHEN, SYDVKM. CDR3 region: CAGSSGQGTYNEQFF. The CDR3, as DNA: TGTGCCGGCAGTTCGGGACAGGGAACCTACAATGAGCAGTTCTTC.

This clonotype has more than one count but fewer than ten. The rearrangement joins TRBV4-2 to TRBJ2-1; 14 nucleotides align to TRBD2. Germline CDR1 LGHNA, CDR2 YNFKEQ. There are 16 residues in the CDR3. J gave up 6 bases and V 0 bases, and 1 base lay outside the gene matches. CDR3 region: CASSQEGTSGSNEQFF. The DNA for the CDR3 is TGTGCCAGCAGCCAAGAAGGGACTAGCGGGAGCAATGAGCAGTTCTTC.